The next 20 T cell receptor beta chains were all read from a single sample in a study of beta chain features in type 1 diabetes. The authors reverse transcribed all of the isolated RNA, so sequencing captured expressed TCRB transcripts. Data came from immunoSEQ multiplex PCR; TCRdb stores just in-frame clones and leaves some out. The profile shows around 300,000 clones, around 13% of them singletons. Input material: central memory CD4+ T cells from blood. All receptors derive from a man aged 25 to 45 in good health.

This clone appeared a single time. V usage is TRBV10-1 and J usage is TRBJ1-5, with D possibly matching TRBD1 (5 bases). CDR3 length: 14 amino acids. Between the trimmed V and J ends, which lost 1 base and 6 bases, there was a span of 10 bases. Per germline, CDR1 WNHNN and CDR2 SYGVQD (reference sequence). In DNA form, the CDR3 reads TGCGCCAGCAGTGAGTTCAGGGAAGGTCAGCCCCAGCATTTT. As protein: CASSEFREGQPQHF.

The chain recombines TRBV5-1 with TRBJ2-2; D is uncertain. The CDR3 is 16 residues long. Germline CDR1 SGHRS, CDR2 YFSETQ. Trimming cost V 2 bases and J 0 bases, with 11 bases left between them. The CDR3 DNA sequence: TGCGCCAGCAGCTTAAGAGCTTACCCGAACACCGGGGAGCTGTTTTTT. Translated: CASSLRAYPNTGELFF. The complete variable domain, with remaining parts taken from reference TRBV5-1 and TRBJ2-2, reads KAGVTQTPRYLIKTRGQQVTLSCSPISGHRSVSWYQQTPGQGLQFLFEYFSETQRNKGNFPGRFSGRQFSNSRSEMNVSTLELGDSALYLCASSLRAYPNTGELFFGEGSRLTVL.

This clone was recorded at least ten times. This sequence joins TRBV7-8 and TRBJ1-2; TRBD1 matches 8 bases. The CDR3 has 13 residues. V was clipped by 5 bases and J by 3 bases; unmatched bases: 2. Germline CDR1 and CDR2: SGHVS and FQNEAQ. The CDR3 DNA sequence: TGTGCCAGCAGCCCGGACAGGGACTATGGCTACACCTTC. This encodes CASSPDRDYGYTF.

This clone was counted between two and nine times. This sequence joins TRBV7-2 and TRBJ2-7, with D perhaps TRBD1 (5 bases). The V and J ends lost 6 bases and 2 bases respectively, with 11 bases between them. This CDR3 is 13 amino acids long. CDR1 SGHTA and CDR2 FQGNSA come from the germline V gene. The CDR3 nucleotides read TGTGCCAGCAGTCCGACAGCCACCTACGAGCAGTACTTC. This translates into CASSPTATYEQYF.

This clone occurred many times. This chain uses TRBV5-6 with TRBJ1-2; D gene ambiguous. Germline V lookup: CDR1 SGHDT, CDR2 YYEEEE. Between the trimmed V and J ends, which lost 4 bases and 4 bases, there was a span of 20 bases. The CDR3 has 16 residues. The CDR3 DNA sequence: TGTGCCAGCAGCCTGGGAACCAGGTCCTACAGCTATGGCTACACCTTC. This codes for CASSLGTRSYSYGYTF.

This clone was found many times. The chain joins TRBV6-1 to TRBJ2-5; weak D call: TRBD2 (5 bases). V was cut by 5 bases and J by 1 base, with 8 bases left in between. The CDR3 has 13 residues. The germline V gene has CDR1 MNHNS and CDR2 SASEGT. The CDR3 DNA reads as TGTGCCAGCAGTCTGACTACCCAAGAGACCCAGTACTTC. Translated, it gives CASSLTTQETQYF.

The chain links TRBV7-2 to TRBJ1-2; 7 bases line up with TRBD1. CDR1 and CDR2 (germline): SGHTA, FQGNSA. V gave up 3 bases and J gave up 3 bases; unmatched junction bases: 4. This CDR3 region has 14 residues. CDR3 loop: CASSFNRGDYGYTF. CDR3 nucleotides: TGTGCCAGCAGCTTCAACAGGGGAGACTATGGCTACACCTTC.

A few counts support this clone. The gene calls are TRBV11-2 and TRBJ2-1; D may correspond to TRBD1 or TRBD2 (6 bases each). Germline V lookup: CDR1 SGHAT, CDR2 FQNNGV. The CDR3 contains 13 residues. Trimming stripped 0 bases from V and 12 bases from J, with 12 bases between. Written as DNA, the CDR3 is TGTGCCAGCAGCTTAGATCGCGGGACACCGCAGTTCTTC. It yields the protein CASSLDRGTPQFF.

The genes are TRBV11-2 and TRBJ2-4, with 7 bases fitting TRBD1. V gave up 6 bases and J gave up 1 base; unmatched junction bases: 3. Looked up from germline, CDR1 is SGHAT and CDR2 is FQNNGV. The CDR3 spans 14 residues. Here the CDR3 DNA reads TGTGCCAGCAGATCGGACAGGGCCAAAAACATTCAGTACTTC. Residues: CASRSDRAKNIQYF.

This clone was observed a handful of times. The chain uses TRBV7-7 and TRBJ2-1; 10 bases fit TRBD2. Trimming removed 6 bases from V and 5 bases from J; junction bases left unmatched: 4. Germline CDR1 is SSHAT and CDR2 is FNYEAQ (reference sequence). The CDR3 is 14 amino acids. Here the CDR3 DNA reads TGTGCCAGCAGTCCAGCGGGAGGGAACAATGAGCAGTTCTTC. It is translated as CASSPAGGNNEQFF.

At least ten counts were recorded for this clone. The chain links TRBV5-4 to TRBJ2-3; 8 bases match TRBD2. The CDR3 covers 13 residues. J gave up 4 bases and V 4 bases, and 2 bases lay outside the gene matches. Germline V gene data show CDR1 as SGHNT and CDR2 as YYREEE (reference sequence). The CDR3 protein is CASSGTRADTQYF. The CDR3 region has the DNA TGTGCCAGCAGCGGGACTAGAGCAGATACGCAGTATTTT.

V usage is TRBV6-1 and J usage is TRBJ2-3; D possibly matches TRBD1 or TRBD2 (5 bases each). Germline-derived CDR1 and CDR2 are MNHNS and SASEGT. The length of the CDR3 is 14 residues. Trimming pared 4 bases from V and 2 bases from J, leaving 10 bases between. The DNA of the CDR3 is TGTGCCAGCAGTGTGGCAGGGACCACAGATACGCAGTATTTT. Amino acids: CASSVAGTTDTQYF.

This clone was counted between two and nine times. The chain recombines TRBV7-2 with TRBJ1-2; TRBD1 aligns across 9 bases. The trim removed 6 bases at V and 9 bases at J, leaving 8 bases unmatched. The CDR3 covers 13 residues. Germline loops: CDR1 SGHTA, CDR2 FQGNSA. This chain's CDR3 is CASRLGTGRRYTF. The CDR3 coding sequence is TGTGCCAGCAGGCTCGGGACAGGGAGACGCTACACCTTC.

This clone was counted only a few times. The J gene is TRBJ2-7, the V gene TRBV10-3; 9 bases align to TRBD1. The V gene end was trimmed by 0 bases and the J gene end by 3 bases; junction bases not matched to a gene: 9. There are 17 residues in the CDR3. The germline V gene has CDR1 ENHRY and CDR2 SYGVKD. The CDR3 sequence: CAISESTNRGRIYEQYF. The CDR3 DNA is TGTGCCATCAGTGAGTCCACGAACAGGGGGCGAATCTACGAGCAGTACTTC.

The rearrangement joins TRBV27 to TRBJ1-1; the match to TRBD1 covers 9 bases. The V and J ends lost 6 bases and 1 base, in that order; junction bases with no gene match: 12. The CDR3 is made up of 17 amino acids. The germline V gene encodes CDR1 MNHEY and CDR2 SMNVEV (reference sequence). DNA of the CDR3: TGTGCCAGCAGGGGTGGACAGGGGCGCAGTAGGAACACTGAAGCTTTCTTT. Encoded protein: CASRGGQGRSRNTEAFF.

This clone was observed a few times. V is TRBV5-1 and J is TRBJ1-4, with a possible D match to TRBD1 (5 bases). Trimming shortened V by 4 bases and J by 7 bases, and 20 bases separated the two germline ends. The CDR3 has 16 amino acids. The germline V gene has CDR1 SGHRS and CDR2 YFSETQ. In DNA, the CDR3 is TGCGCCAGCAGCCCCTGGTCTCGGAGGGGAGGTGAAAAACTGTTTTTT. Its translation is CASSPWSRRGGEKLFF.

Concerning this clone itself: Other DNA sequences in the same sample also yield this CDR3. The chain recombines TRBV14 with TRBJ2-5; possible D gene TRBD2, 6 bases. This CDR3 contains 14 residues. Germline CDR1 is SGHDN and CDR2 is FVKESK. V dropped 4 bases and J dropped 2 bases, with 11 bases sitting between them. The CDR3 sequence is CASSPRDFQETQYF. The CDR3 nucleotides read TGTGCCAGCAGCCCGCGGGACTTTCAAGAGACCCAGTACTTC.

In this sample, this clone turned up a few times. The chain employs TRBV5-1 and TRBJ2-3, with 12 bases fitting TRBD2. The V and J ends lost 1 base and 2 bases, in that order; junction bases with no gene match: 5. Germline CDR1 and CDR2: SGHRS and YFSETQ. The CDR3 has 17 residues. For the CDR3, the DNA is TGCGCCAGCAGCTTGTTCGCTAGCGGGGGGGCCACAGATACGCAGTATTTT. This gives the protein CASSLFASGGATDTQYF.

The gene calls are TRBV6-6 and TRBJ1-1; D is perhaps TRBD1 (5 bases). The germline V gene encodes CDR1 MNHNY and CDR2 SVGAGI (reference sequence). Trimming removed 5 bases from V and 1 base from J, with 8 bases in between. CDR3 length: 13 residues. The chain's CDR3 is CASSLTGNTEAFF. The CDR3 region has the DNA TGTGCCAGCAGTCTAACAGGGAACACTGAAGCTTTCTTT.

The chain recombines TRBV7-2 with TRBJ2-1, with 7 bases matching TRBD2. Germline assignment: CDR1 SGHTA and CDR2 FQGNSA. The CDR3 covers 17 residues. J was trimmed by 2 bases and V by 5 bases; bases with no gene match: 12. The DNA of the CDR3 is TGTGCCAGCAGCAAAGAAGGGTCGGGAGGACCCTACAATGAGCAGTTCTTC. It encodes CASSKEGSGGPYNEQFF.